What follows are 6 T cell receptor beta chains derived from one specimen sequenced in a study of identical twins. Using its own MiXCR run on the 5' RACE reads, TCRdb lists one record per CDR3 protein. The sample lists approximately 680,000 distinct CDR3 sequences, 7.1% occurring once. In addition, the sample was reused for a study of yellow fever vaccine responses in identical twins.

Sequenced: PBMCs. Receptors were obtained from a woman younger than 35 in good health.

The V call is TRBV7-9, the J call TRBJ2-4; D tentatively reads TRBD1 or TRBD2 (5 bases each). There are 16 residues in the CDR3. The germline V gene has CDR1 SEHNR and CDR2 FQNEAQ (reference sequence). Trimming cost V 4 bases and J 4 bases, with 17 bases left between them. The DNA of the CDR3 is TGTGCCAGCAGCTCCCCGGGACCCGCTTTGAAAAACATTCAGTACTTC. This codes for CASSSPGPALKNIQYF.

The chain links TRBV19 to TRBJ1-1; D is ambiguous. CDR1 is LNHDA and CDR2 is SQIVND in the germline V gene (reference sequence). CDR3 length: 11 residues. The V and J ends lost 5 bases and 6 bases respectively, with 7 bases between them. DNA for the CDR3: TGTGCCAGTAGTGCAACCCCTGAAGCTTTCTTT. This gives the protein CASSATPEAFF.

This clonotype has more than one count but fewer than ten. V is TRBV5-6 and J is TRBJ1-6, with 7 bases fitting TRBD1. Per the germline V gene, CDR1 is SGHDT and CDR2 is YYEEEE. V gave up 0 bases and J gave up 10 bases; unmatched junction bases: 10. The CDR3 contains 16 residues. CDR3 amino acids: CASSLERQGTLSPLHF. The CDR3 DNA is TGTGCCAGCAGCTTGGAGAGACAGGGAACCCTGTCACCCCTCCACTTT.

In regard to this clonotype: A read error is possible here, since a much larger clone lies one base away. The chain has TRBV20-1 and TRBJ2-5; D not certain. V lost 3 bases, J lost 4 bases, and 6 bases lay in between. The CDR3 totals 11 residues. Germline V lookup: CDR1 DFQATT, CDR2 SNEGSKA (reference sequence). CDR3 nucleotide sequence: TGCAGTGCTAGGTGGGGAGAGACCCAGTACTTC. This sequence encodes CSARWGETQYF.

This clonotype has at least ten counts. The chain uses TRBV12-3 or TRBV12-4 and TRBJ2-1, with TRBD1 as a possible D gene (5 bases). The CDR3 loop spans 15 amino acids. Trimming shortened V by 5 bases and J by 6 bases, and 17 bases separated the two germline ends. The CDR3 sequence is CASSDVGAGVNEQFF. The CDR3 bases are TGTGCCAGCAGTGATGTAGGGGCCGGTGTCAATGAGCAGTTCTTC.

This clonotype was detected only once. This sequence joins TRBV5-1 and TRBJ2-6, with D perhaps TRBD2 (5 bases). The germline V gene has CDR1 SGHRS and CDR2 YFSETQ. V lost 0 bases and J 2 bases, leaving 12 bases between the germline ends. The CDR3 contains 17 residues. In DNA form, the CDR3 reads TGCGCCAGCAGCTTGGCCTCGGCAGCGGCTGGGGCCAACGTCCTGACTTTC. Protein sequence: CASSLASAAAGANVLTF.